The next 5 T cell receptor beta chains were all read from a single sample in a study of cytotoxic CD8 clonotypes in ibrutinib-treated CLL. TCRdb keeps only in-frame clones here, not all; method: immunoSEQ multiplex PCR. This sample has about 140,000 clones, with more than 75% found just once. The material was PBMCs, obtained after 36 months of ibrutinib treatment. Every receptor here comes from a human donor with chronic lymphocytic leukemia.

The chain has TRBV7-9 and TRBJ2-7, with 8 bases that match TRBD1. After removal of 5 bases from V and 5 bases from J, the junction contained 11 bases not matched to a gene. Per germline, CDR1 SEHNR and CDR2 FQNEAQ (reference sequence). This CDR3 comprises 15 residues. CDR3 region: CASSTIRTGLNEQYF. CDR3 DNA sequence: TGTGCCAGCAGCACGATCCGGACAGGGCTGAACGAGCAGTACTTC.

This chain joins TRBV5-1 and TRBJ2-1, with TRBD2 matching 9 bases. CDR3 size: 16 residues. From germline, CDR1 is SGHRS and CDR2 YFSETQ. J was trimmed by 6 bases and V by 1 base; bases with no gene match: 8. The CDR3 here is CASSLRLLAGRNEQFF. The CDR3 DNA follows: TGCGCCAGCAGCTTGAGGCTCCTAGCGGGGCGCAATGAGCAGTTCTTC. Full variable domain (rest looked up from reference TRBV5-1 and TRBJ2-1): KAGVTQTPRYLIKTRGQQVTLSCSPISGHRSVSWYQQTPGQGLQFLFEYFSETQRNKGNFPGRFSGRQFSNSRSEMNVSTLELGDSALYLCASSLRLLAGRNEQFFGPGTRLTVL.

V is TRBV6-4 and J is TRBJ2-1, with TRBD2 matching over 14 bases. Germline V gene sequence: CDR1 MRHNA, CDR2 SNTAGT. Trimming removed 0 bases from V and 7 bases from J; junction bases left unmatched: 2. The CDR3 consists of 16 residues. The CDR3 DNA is TGTGCCAGCAGTGACTCTGGGACTAGCGGGAGTAATGAGCAGTTCTTC. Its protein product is CASSDSGTSGSNEQFF.

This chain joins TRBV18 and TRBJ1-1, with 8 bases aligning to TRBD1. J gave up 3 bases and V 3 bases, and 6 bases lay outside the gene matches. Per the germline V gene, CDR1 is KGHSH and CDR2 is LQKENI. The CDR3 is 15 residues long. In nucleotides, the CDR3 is TGTGCCAGCTCACCCCAAGGACAGGGTTACACTGAAGCTTTCTTT. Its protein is CASSPQGQGYTEAFF.

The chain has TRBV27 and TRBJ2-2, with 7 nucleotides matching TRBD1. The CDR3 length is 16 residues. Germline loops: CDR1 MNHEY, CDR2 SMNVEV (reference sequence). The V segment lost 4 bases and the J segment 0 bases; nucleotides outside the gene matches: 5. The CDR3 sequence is CASSSWTGANTGELFF. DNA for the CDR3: TGTGCCAGCAGTTCCTGGACAGGAGCGAACACCGGGGAGCTGTTTTTT.